The T cell receptor beta chain under discussion was sequenced for a study of Ad26.COV2.S vaccination and SARS-CoV-2 variants. For the study at large: Ad26.COV2.S shots went into the muscle once or twice, 56 days apart.

Stated treatment: roughly 19 received Ad26.COV2.S at low or high dose, single or two shots; 5 received placebo; per-sample allocation not given. The samples were gathered on day 63 after the first injection of vaccine or placebo. The table came from immunoSEQ multiplex PCR; TCRdb's copy has only in-frame clones and leaves some out. The sample consists of about 350,000 clones, approximately 86% of them appearing once. Study results and caveats: People given the vaccine had a wider spike-specific TCR breadth than placebo recipients did. Substantial breadth in spike-specific CD8+ and CD4+ T cell responses was reportedly seen after vaccination.

This clone has a handful of counts. The antigen is undetermined. This TCR was recovered from a person between 18 and 60 years old who received the Ad26.COV2.S COVID-19 vaccine or a placebo. The sample in question was peripheral blood, obtained in a trial of Ad26.COV2.S vaccine versus placebo.

The DNA for the CDR3 is TGTGCCAGCAGCACAGGGGTGAACACTGAAGCTTTCTTT. Translating it yields CASSTGVNTEAFF. J is TRBJ1-1 and V is TRBV5-4, with 7 positions matching TRBD1. Germline assignment: CDR1 SGHNT and CDR2 YYREEE (reference sequence). V shed 4 bases, J shed 0 bases, and the junction held 0 bases outside the gene matches. The CDR3 length is 13 residues.